The rows below give T cell receptor beta chains drawn from one sample of a study of T cell responses to AZD1222 COVID-19 vaccine. Some clones are missing from TCRdb's copy, which holds only in-frame ones; the method was immunoSEQ multiplex PCR. Of about 140,000 clones listed, 92% are singletons. Sequences were derived from peripheral blood, sampled on day 0 of AZD1222 vaccination. These receptor sequences come from an adult in good health. CDR3s include the opening cysteine and the closing phenylalanine or tryptophan. Each record gives: clone size, V gene, J gene, CDR3 protein. The size entry is marked missing in some rows and otherwise reads once, few, many or a size class.

once	TRBV7-9	TRBJ1-6	CASSSQGPRSPLHF
NA	TRBV12-5	TRBJ2-6	CASGRFSPNSGANVLTF
NA	TRBV7-2	TRBJ1-6	CASSLEVVINNSPLHF
NA	TRBV12-3/TRBV12-4	TRBJ1-2	CASSQGGGYGYTF
NA	TRBV19	TRBJ2-7	CASSIWEGSTYEQYF
NA	TRBV2	TRBJ2-2	CASSGRMNTGELFF
NA	TRBV19	TRBJ2-1	CASSIAALAAYNEQFF
NA	TRBV5-1	TRBJ2-3	CASYSVLVGSDTQYF
NA	TRBV6-2/TRBV6-3	TRBJ2-2	CASSYWGEAGELFF
NA	TRBV7-9	TRBJ1-5	CASSPGVMRLQDQPQHF
NA	TRBV6-1	TRBJ2-2	CASSEGGYNTGELFF
once	TRBV7-8	TRBJ2-1	CASSLTTSDGYNEQFF
NA	TRBV19	TRBJ1-2	CASSIVTDNYGYTF
NA	TRBV7-2	TRBJ1-4	CASSLTFTNEKLFF
NA	TRBV10-3	TRBJ2-3	CAISLKREIGTDTQYF
once	TRBV9	TRBJ2-1	CASSVAGLPGVEQFF
NA	TRBV11-2	TRBJ2-2	CASSLSVFRETYTGELFF
once	TRBV19	TRBJ2-7	CASSETSGDSYEQYF
NA	TRBV30	TRBJ1-6	CAWSWGDSHNSPLHF
NA	TRBV27	TRBJ2-7	CASKKPGRDSSYEQYF
NA	TRBV5-1	TRBJ2-5	CASSSGTGGGETQYF
NA	TRBV4-2	TRBJ1-2	CASSHRQGPNYGYTF